This TCR beta chain was found in a study of identical twins. This clonotype was recorded many times. Germline CDR1 reads SGHVS; CDR2 reads FQNEAQ. V was pared by 1 base and J by 11 bases, with 15 bases between. This CDR3 is 13 amino acids long. The cDNA had a unique molecular identifier and a template-switch universal primer site. TCRdb used MiXCR to reprocess the 5' RACE reads, holding one entry per CDR3 protein. The sample has 130,000 to 150,000 distinct CDR3 sequences; around 3.4% are singletons. The sequenced sample was memory T cells sorted from blood. The receptor comes from a man aged 18-30 years in good health. The chain recombines TRBV7-8 with TRBJ2-7; weak D call: TRBD1 (6 bases). The CDR3 DNA sequence: TGTGCCAGCAGCTTAGGGGACATCGGGTGGGAGTACGTC. This gives the protein CASSLGDIGWEYV.